Below are 9 T cell receptor beta chains sequenced from a single sample in a study of shared clonotypes between healthy human individuals. Generated by immunoSEQ multiplex PCR, the TCRdb table keeps only in-frame clones and is missing some. The sample contains 2 million to 2.5 million clones, 90% to 95% of which appear only once. The naive CD8 fraction comprised CD45RO-negative cells positively selected for CCR7 and excluded terminally differentiated effector memory CD45RA+ cells. The sample consisted of naive CD8+ T cells from PBMCs. These receptors all come from a man between 18 and 29 years old in good health. Some clones in this sample may be carry-over from other donors' samples.

V is TRBV27 and J is TRBJ2-7; D is possibly TRBD1 (5 bases). Trimming took 8 bases from V and 3 from J, leaving 17 bases between them. Germline V gives CDR1 MNHEY, CDR2 SMNVEV (reference sequence). The CDR3 is 14 residues long. CDR3 nucleotides: TGTGCCAGCTCCGATACCAACAGGTTCTACGAGCAGTACTTC. It specifies CASSDTNRFYEQYF.

V and J are TRBV7-9 and TRBJ2-1, with TRBD2 matching over 13 bases. This CDR3 is built from 16 residues. Looked up from germline, CDR1 is SEHNR and CDR2 is FQNEAQ (reference sequence). Trimming cost V 5 bases and J 7 bases; bases outside gene matches: 8. The CDR3 nucleotides are TGTGCCAGCAGCCCCCGGACTAGCGGGAGTCATAATGAGCAGTTCTTC. This gives the protein CASSPRTSGSHNEQFF.

The chain has TRBV28 and TRBJ2-2, with D maybe TRBD1 (6 bases). Trimming removed 4 bases from V and 4 bases from J, with 25 bases in between. The CDR3 has 19 residues. The germline V gene encodes CDR1 MDHEN and CDR2 SYDVKM. Written as DNA, the CDR3 is TGTGCCAGCAGTTATAAGTTGGGACAAGCGACAGTGTCCACCGGGGAGCTGTTTTTT. Translation: CASSYKLGQATVSTGELFF.

This clone was found a few times. Other DNA sequences from this sample encode an identical CDR3 as well. The CDR3: CASSLGSNEQFF. As DNA, the CDR3 is TGTGCCAGCAGCTTGGGTAGCAATGAGCAGTTCTTC. This rearrangement joins TRBV7-9 to TRBJ2-1; D uncertain. CDR1 and CDR2 from the germline V gene are SEHNR and FQNEAQ (reference sequence). The CDR3 has 12 residues. The V end lost 3 bases, the J end lost 6 bases, and 6 bases lay between the germline ends.

This clone was observed once. This rearrangement joins TRBV13 to TRBJ2-2; possibly TRBD2 for D (6 bases). CDR1 is PRHDT and CDR2 is FYEKMQ in the germline V gene (reference sequence). Trimming took 8 bases from V and 7 from J, leaving 11 bases between them. The CDR3 covers 12 residues. CDR3 residues: CASGGRDGELFF. DNA of the CDR3: TGTGCCAGCGGAGGGCGTGACGGGGAGCTGTTTTTT.

In this sample, this clone turned up once. The chain has TRBV5-5 and TRBJ2-7; D is unclear. Germline V gene data show CDR1 as SGHKS and CDR2 as YYEKEE (reference sequence). The germline V and J ends were trimmed by 4 bases and 0 bases, with 14 bases remaining between them. The CDR3 has 15 residues. CDR3 sequence: CASSLSRIPSYEQYF. For the CDR3, the DNA is TGTGCCAGCAGCCTTTCAAGGATACCCTCCTACGAGCAGTACTTC.

V and J are TRBV4-1 and TRBJ2-2, with 7 bases lining up with TRBD2. CDR1 is MGHRA, CDR2 YSYEKL, per germline. The junction had 6 bases not matched to a gene; V was cut back by 4 bases and J by 4 bases. This CDR3 is 15 amino acids long. The CDR3 bases are TGCGCCAGCAGCCTTCGGGAGCGGGGCACCGGGGAGCTGTTTTTT. Protein product: CASSLRERGTGELFF.

This chain connects TRBV7-2 to TRBJ2-7, with no clear D. V was shortened by 5 bases and J by 1 base, with 24 bases between the two germline ends. Germline CDR1 and CDR2: SGHTA and FQGNSA. The CDR3 totals 18 residues. The CDR3 DNA follows: TGTGCCAGCAGCGTCAGCGTCGTTGTGACGTCGAATTCCTACGAGCAGTACTTC. It encodes CASSVSVVVTSNSYEQYF.

The CDR3 DNA follows: TGTGCCAGCAGTTTACCCACTTTCTCTAGCGGGAGGGGCCACAATGAGCAGTTCTTC. It encodes CASSLPTFSSGRGHNEQFF. V and J are TRBV28 and TRBJ2-1, with 12 bases identical to TRBD2. This CDR3 contains 19 residues. CDR1 is MDHEN and CDR2 is SYDVKM in the germline V gene. After removal of 2 bases from V and 5 bases from J, the junction contained 13 bases not matched to a gene.